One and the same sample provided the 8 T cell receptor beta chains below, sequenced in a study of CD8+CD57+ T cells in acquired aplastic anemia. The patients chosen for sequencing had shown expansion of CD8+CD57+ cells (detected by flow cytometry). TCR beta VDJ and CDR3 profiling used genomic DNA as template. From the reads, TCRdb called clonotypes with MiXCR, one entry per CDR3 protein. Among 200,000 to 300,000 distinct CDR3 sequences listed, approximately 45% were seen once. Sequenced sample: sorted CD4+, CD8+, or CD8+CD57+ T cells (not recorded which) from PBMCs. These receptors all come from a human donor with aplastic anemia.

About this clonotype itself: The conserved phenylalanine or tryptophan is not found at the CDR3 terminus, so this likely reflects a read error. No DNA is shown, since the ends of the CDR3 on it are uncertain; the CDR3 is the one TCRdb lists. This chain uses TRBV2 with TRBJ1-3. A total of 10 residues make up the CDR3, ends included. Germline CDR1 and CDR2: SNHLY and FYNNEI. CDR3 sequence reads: CASSEAASGS.

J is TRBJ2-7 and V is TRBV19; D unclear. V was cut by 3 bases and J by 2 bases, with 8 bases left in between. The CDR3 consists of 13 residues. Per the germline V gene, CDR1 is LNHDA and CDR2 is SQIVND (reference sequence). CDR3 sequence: CASSILPPYEQYF. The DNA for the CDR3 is TGTGCCAGTAGTATCCTTCCCCCCTACGAGCAGTACTTC.

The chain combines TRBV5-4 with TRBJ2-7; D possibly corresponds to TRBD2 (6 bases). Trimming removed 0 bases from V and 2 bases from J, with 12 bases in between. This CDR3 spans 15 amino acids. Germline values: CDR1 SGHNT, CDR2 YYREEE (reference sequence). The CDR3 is CASSLGSSDTYEQYF. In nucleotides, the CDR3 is TGTGCCAGCAGCTTGGGCTCTAGCGACACCTACGAGCAGTACTTC.

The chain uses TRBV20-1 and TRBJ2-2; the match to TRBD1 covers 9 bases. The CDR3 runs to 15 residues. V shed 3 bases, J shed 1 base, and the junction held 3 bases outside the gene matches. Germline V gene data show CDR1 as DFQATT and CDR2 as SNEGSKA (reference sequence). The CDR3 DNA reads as TGCAGTGCTAGCAACAGGGGGCGGAACACCGGGGAGCTGTTTTTT. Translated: CSASNRGRNTGELFF.

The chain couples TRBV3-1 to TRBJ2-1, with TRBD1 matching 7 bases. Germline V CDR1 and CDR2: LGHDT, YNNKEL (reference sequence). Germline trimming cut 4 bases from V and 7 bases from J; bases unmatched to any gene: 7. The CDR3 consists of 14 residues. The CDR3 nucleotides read TGTGCCAGCAGCCGAGAACAGGGGAAGAATGAGCAGTTCTTC. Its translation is CASSREQGKNEQFF.

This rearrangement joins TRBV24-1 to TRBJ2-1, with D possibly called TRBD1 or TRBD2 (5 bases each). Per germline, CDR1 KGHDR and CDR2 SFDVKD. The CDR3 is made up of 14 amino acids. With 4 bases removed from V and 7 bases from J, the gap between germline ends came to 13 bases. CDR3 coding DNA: TGTGCCACCAGTGAAGCAGGGTGGGGGAATGAGCAGTTCTTC. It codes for CATSEAGWGNEQFF.

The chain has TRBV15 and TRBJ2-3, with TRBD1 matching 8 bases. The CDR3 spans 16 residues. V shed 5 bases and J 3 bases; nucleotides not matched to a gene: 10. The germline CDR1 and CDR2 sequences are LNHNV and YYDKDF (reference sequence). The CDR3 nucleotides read TGTGCCACCAGCCCCAAGACAGGGGAAGGGACAGATACGCAGTATTTT. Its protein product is CATSPKTGEGTDTQYF.

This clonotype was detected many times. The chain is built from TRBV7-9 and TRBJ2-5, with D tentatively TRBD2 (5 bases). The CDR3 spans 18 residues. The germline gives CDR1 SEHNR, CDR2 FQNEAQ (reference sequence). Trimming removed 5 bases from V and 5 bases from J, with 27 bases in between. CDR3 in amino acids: CASSAPYPSSGRAETQYF. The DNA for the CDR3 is TGTGCCAGCAGCGCACCTTACCCTTCATCGGGGAGAGCGGAGACCCAGTACTTC.